A selection of T cell receptor beta chains follows, all from one sample in a study of blood T cell repertoires in COVID-19. The data were produced by immunoSEQ multiplex PCR, yet TCRdb's version contains in-frame clones alone and is incomplete. The sample carries some 17,000 clones, 80% recorded once. The sample was peripheral blood. The receptors originated from a man older than 75 with acute or convalescent COVID-19. The CDR3 runs from the conserved cysteine through the conserved F or W. Each record gives: J gene, D gene, V gene, clone size, CDR3 protein, CDR3 DNA. A D gene is named only where the DNA matches it firmly. Not every row has a clone size; where given, it reads once, few, many or a size class.

>TRBJ2-2|TRBD2|TRBV6-5|-
CASSSQRGAATGELFF
TGTGCCAGCAGTTCCCAGCGGGGGGCTGCCACCGGGGAGCTGTTTTTT
>TRBJ2-7|TRBD2|TRBV15|-
CATSEGLPYEQYF
TGTGCCACCAGCGAGGGACTACCCTACGAGCAGTACTTC
>TRBJ1-6|-|TRBV11-1|-
CASSLGGTVNSPLHF
TGTGCCAGCAGCTTAGGCGGGACGGTAAATTCACCCCTCCACTTT
>TRBJ2-7|-|TRBV2|-
CASSGAGYEQYF
TGTGCCAGCAGTGGGGCGGGGTATGAGCAGTACTTC
>TRBJ1-6|TRBD1|TRBV2|-
CATRPRTGTSPLHF
TGTGCCACCCGCCCTAGGACAGGGACTTCACCCCTCCACTTT
>TRBJ2-2|TRBD1|TRBV7-9|once
CASSWGGTGNTGELFF
TGTGCCAGCAGCTGGGGCGGGACAGGAAACACCGGGGAGCTGTTTTTT
>TRBJ1-5|TRBD1|TRBV2|-
CASRTGQIGPQHF
TGTGCCAGCAGAACGGGACAGATCGGGCCCCAGCATTTT
>TRBJ2-1|-|TRBV2|-
CASSESGDSFF
TGTGCCAGCAGTGAATCGGGGGACTCATTCTTC
>TRBJ2-3|-|TRBV29-1|-
CSVERDIPTDTQYF
TGCAGCGTCGAACGGGACATCCCTACGGATACGCAGTATTTT
>TRBJ2-3|-|TRBV30|-
CAWSEANGDTQYF
TGTGCCTGGAGTGAAGCCAATGGAGATACGCAGTATTTT
>TRBJ2-4|TRBD1|TRBV4-1|-
CASSQPNRDSKNIQYF
TGCGCCAGCAGCCAGCCCAACCGGGACAGTAAAAACATTCAGTACTTC
>TRBJ2-7|-|TRBV19|-
CASSSAGLGSEQYF
TGTGCCAGTAGTTCGGCGGGGTTAGGGAGCGAGCAGTACTTC
>TRBJ1-3|-|TRBV5-4|-
CASSLRGYGNTIYF
TGTGCCAGCAGCTTAAGGGGGTATGGAAACACCATATATTTT
>TRBJ1-2|-|TRBV6-5|-
CASSYSGSPRGYTF
TGTGCCAGCAGTTACTCGGGCTCACCCCGTGGCTACACCTTC
>TRBJ2-7|TRBD2|TRBV6-2/TRBV6-3|-
CASSYRRGGLYEQYF
TGTGCCAGCAGTTACCGGCGGGGGGGCCTCTACGAGCAGTACTTC
>TRBJ1-1|-|TRBV27|-
CASSFSTVNTEAFF
TGTGCCAGCAGTTTCTCGACAGTGAACACTGAAGCTTTCTTT
>TRBJ1-2|-|TRBV6-5|-
CASSYSQGGYGYTF
TGTGCCAGCAGTTACTCGCAGGGAGGCTATGGCTACACCTTC
>TRBJ1-1|TRBD1|TRBV7-2|-
CASSPSRGLAEAFF
TGTGCCAGCAGCCCGAGCAGGGGGCTCGCTGAAGCTTTCTTT
>TRBJ2-7|TRBD1|TRBV19|-
CATTGQGMRCEQYF
TGTGCCACAACAGGACAGGGGATGAGGTGCGAGCAGTACTTC
>TRBJ1-1|TRBD1|TRBV6-5|few
CASRQGALDTEAFF
TGTGCCAGCAGGCAGGGGGCGCTTGACACTGAAGCTTTCTTT
>TRBJ1-1|-|TRBV18|-
CASSPLDTNTEAFF
TGTGCCAGCTCACCACTGGACACCAACACTGAAGCTTTCTTT
>TRBJ2-1|-|TRBV6-5|-
CASSSPTLEGQFF
TGTGCCAGCAGTTCCCCAACCCTTGAGGGGCAGTTCTTC
>TRBJ1-3|TRBD1|TRBV7-4|-
CASSLGELRTGEDSGNTIYF
TGTGCCAGCAGCTTAGGCGAGTTAAGAACAGGGGAAGACTCTGGAAACACCATATATTTT
>TRBJ2-7|TRBD2|TRBV7-6|-
CASSLASGAPYEQYF
TGTGCCAGCAGCTTAGCGAGCGGGGCCCCCTACGAGCAGTACTTC
>TRBJ1-2|-|TRBV2|once
CASSEEDTLYGYTF
TGTGCCAGCAGTGAAGAGGACACACTCTATGGCTACACCTTC
>TRBJ2-7|TRBD1|TRBV11-2|-
CASSLGDRVYEQYF
TGTGCCAGCAGCTTAGGGGACAGGGTTTACGAGCAGTACTTC
>TRBJ1-2|-|TRBV14|-
CASSQESQFNYGYTF
TGTGCCAGCAGCCAAGAATCACAGTTTAACTATGGCTACACCTTC
>TRBJ2-1|TRBD1|TRBV5-1|once
CASSLVQGDYNEQFF
TGCGCCAGCAGCTTGGTACAGGGGGACTACAATGAGCAGTTCTTC
>TRBJ2-2|TRBD1|TRBV5-1|-
CASSKRQGANTGELFF
TGCGCCAGCAGCAAAAGACAGGGGGCGAACACCGGGGAGCTGTTTTTT
>TRBJ1-1|TRBD1|TRBV6-1|few
CASSEADRGRTEAFF
TGTGCCAGCAGTGAAGCCGACAGGGGGCGAACTGAAGCTTTCTTT
>TRBJ2-7|TRBD1|TRBV10-2|-
CASSAGTGSYEQYF
TGCGCCAGCAGTGCTGGGACAGGCTCCTACGAGCAGTACTTC
>TRBJ1-1|-|TRBV5-4|-
CASSIRDLNTEAFF
TGTGCCAGCAGCATCCGGGATCTGAACACTGAAGCTTTCTTT
>TRBJ1-3|TRBD1|TRBV9|-
CASSVAGQSSGNTIYF
TGTGCCAGCAGCGTAGCGGGACAGAGCTCTGGAAACACCATATATTTT
>TRBJ2-5|TRBD2|TRBV6-5|-
CASSSGGPRATQYF
TGTGCCAGCAGCAGCGGGGGACCGAGAGCGACCCAGTACTTC
>TRBJ2-5|TRBD2|TRBV4-2|-
CASSPGLPGRTQYF
TGTGCCAGCAGCCCGGGACTACCGGGTCGGACCCAGTACTTC
>TRBJ2-1|-|TRBV30|once
CAWRPGTYEQFF
TGTGCCTGGAGGCCCGGGACTTATGAGCAGTTCTTC
>TRBJ2-7|TRBD1|TRBV18|-
CASSPSLGQGAYEQYF
TGTGCCAGCTCACCATCTCTGGGACAGGGGGCCTACGAGCAGTACTTC